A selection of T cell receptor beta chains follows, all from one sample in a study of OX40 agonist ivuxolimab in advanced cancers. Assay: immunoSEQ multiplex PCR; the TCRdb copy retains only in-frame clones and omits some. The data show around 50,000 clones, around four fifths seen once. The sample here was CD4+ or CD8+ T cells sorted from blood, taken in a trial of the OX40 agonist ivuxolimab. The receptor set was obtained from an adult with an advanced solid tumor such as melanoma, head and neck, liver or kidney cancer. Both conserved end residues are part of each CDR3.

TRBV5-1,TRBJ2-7,CASSFTGDGYEQYF
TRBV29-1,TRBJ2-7,CSVGTGEGYEQYF
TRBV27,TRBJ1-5,CASSPWDSNQPQHF
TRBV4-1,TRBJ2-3,CASRLAGGRADTQYF
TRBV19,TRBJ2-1,CASSDRSSYNEQFF
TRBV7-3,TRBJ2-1,CASSLEGFSDEQFF
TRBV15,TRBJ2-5,CATSRALGDQETQYF
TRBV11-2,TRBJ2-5,CASSPGLETQYF
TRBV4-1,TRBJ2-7,CASSQAQGTSYEQYF
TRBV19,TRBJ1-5,CASSTPGGRQPQHF
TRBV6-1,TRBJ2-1,CASSGGTGINEQFF
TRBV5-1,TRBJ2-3,CASSDRTGLDTQYF
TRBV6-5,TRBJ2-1,CASSPRPATYNEQFF
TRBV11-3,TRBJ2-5,CASSLQAGAQETQYF
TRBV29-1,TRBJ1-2,CSVEGDRGLLGYTF
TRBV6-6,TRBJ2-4,CASTKQGLAKNIQYF
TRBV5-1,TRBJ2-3,CASRAGTATDTQYF
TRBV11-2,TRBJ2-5,CASSLGSQETQYF
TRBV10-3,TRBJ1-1,CAISEKQTLNTEAFF
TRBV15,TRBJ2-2,CATREQGMAGELFF
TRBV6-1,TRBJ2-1,CASRRTGGEFEQFF
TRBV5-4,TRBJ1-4,CASSLEQGATNEKLFF
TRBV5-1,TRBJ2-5,CASSLGGIGETQYF
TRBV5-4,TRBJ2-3,CASGAPGGVTDTQYF
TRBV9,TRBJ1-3,CASSVAAGDGRSGNTIYF
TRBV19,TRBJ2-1,CASSRQGTYNEQFF
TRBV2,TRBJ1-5,CASSGTGAYSNQPQHF
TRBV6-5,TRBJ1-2,CASSRDRPSGYGYTF
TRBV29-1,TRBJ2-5,CSADRGGDETQYF
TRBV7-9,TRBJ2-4,CAAGGDIQYF
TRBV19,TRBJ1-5,CASRRGGQPQHF
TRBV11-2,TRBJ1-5,CASSFPTGRKAQHF
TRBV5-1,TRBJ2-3,CASSWRTSGGASDTQYF
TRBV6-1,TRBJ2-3,CASSASPGPDTQYF
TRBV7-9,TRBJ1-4,CASSLGYSHEKLFF
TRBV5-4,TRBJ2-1,CASSLRGGAYNEQFF
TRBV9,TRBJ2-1,CASSVDTGGYNEQFF
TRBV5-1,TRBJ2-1,CASSGVSGRNEQFF
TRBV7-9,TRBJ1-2,CASSPPGGGYTF
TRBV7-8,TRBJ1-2,CASSLRGVSGASNYGYTF
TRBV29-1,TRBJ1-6,CSIQTGFRSPLHF
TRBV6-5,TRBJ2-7,CASSYAEEQYF
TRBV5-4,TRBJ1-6,CASSLGPGQNSPLHF
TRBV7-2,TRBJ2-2,CASSLTLAGGPYAGELFF
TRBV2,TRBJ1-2,CASIGPPAGYTF
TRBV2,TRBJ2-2,CASKQEYTGELFF
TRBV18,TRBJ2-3,CASSHSVEDTQYF
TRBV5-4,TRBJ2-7,CASSRVAGGRSEQYF
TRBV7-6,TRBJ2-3,CASSLAGTTDTQYF
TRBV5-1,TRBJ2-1,CASSLQGAGGNEQFF
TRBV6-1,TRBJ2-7,CASSEVGNEQYF
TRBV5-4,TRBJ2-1,CASRLTQKEADNEQFF
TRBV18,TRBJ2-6,CASSPSLRTGVSGTNVLTF
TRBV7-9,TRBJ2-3,CASRPGASGDTQYF
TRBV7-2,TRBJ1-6,CASSLAAVKNSPLHF
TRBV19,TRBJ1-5,CASSMGTDLNQPQHF